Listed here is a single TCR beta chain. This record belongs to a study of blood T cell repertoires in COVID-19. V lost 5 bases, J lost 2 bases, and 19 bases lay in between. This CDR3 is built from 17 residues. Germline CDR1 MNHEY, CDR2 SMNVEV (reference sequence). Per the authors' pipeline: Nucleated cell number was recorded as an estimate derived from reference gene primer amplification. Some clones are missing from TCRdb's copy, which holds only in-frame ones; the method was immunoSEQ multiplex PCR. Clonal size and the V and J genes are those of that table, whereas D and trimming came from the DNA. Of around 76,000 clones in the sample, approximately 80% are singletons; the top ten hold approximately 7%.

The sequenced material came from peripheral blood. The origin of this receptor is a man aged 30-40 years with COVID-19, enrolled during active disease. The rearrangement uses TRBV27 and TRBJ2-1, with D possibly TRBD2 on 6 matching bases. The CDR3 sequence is CASSLSLSGTPYNEQFF. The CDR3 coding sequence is TGTGCCAGCAGTCTGTCCCTTAGCGGAACGCCCTACAATGAGCAGTTCTTC.